This T cell receptor (beta chain) was sequenced during a study of T cells in Graves' hyperthyroidism and ophthalmopathy. For the study at large: Peripheral blood was drawn at first diagnosis, prior to all treatment.

In this sample, this clonotype turned up many times. Its specificity is not known. Per germline, CDR1 SNHLY and CDR2 FYNNEI. The CDR3 totals 19 residues. V gave up 7 bases and J gave up 6 bases, with 28 bases separating them. Among the patients, aged 18 to 65, hyperthyroidism was newly diagnosed and had lasted under 2 months. Uncontrolled infection, other autoimmune disease, pregnancy and lactation each barred patients from inclusion. General study points: Stable hyperthyroidism and ophthalmopathy were separated using 13 V-J signatures.

Amplification yielded TCR beta CDR3 regions, with RNA transcripts as the source. First-round RT-PCR of the TCR CDR3 relied on the HTBI primer set. TCRdb analysed the multiplex PCR reads with MiXCR anew, one entry per CDR3 protein. The repertoire holds around 560,000 distinct CDR3 sequences, with around 17% as singletons. This TCR came from a woman aged 18 to 35 with Graves' hyperthyroidism. The chain joins TRBV2 to TRBJ1-6; D ambiguous. The source material was blood. The CDR3 reads CASTHRTLQNYGSNSPLHF. Here the CDR3 DNA reads TGTGCCAGCACTCATAGGACCCTTCAAAACTACGGGAGTAATTCACCCCTCCACTTT.